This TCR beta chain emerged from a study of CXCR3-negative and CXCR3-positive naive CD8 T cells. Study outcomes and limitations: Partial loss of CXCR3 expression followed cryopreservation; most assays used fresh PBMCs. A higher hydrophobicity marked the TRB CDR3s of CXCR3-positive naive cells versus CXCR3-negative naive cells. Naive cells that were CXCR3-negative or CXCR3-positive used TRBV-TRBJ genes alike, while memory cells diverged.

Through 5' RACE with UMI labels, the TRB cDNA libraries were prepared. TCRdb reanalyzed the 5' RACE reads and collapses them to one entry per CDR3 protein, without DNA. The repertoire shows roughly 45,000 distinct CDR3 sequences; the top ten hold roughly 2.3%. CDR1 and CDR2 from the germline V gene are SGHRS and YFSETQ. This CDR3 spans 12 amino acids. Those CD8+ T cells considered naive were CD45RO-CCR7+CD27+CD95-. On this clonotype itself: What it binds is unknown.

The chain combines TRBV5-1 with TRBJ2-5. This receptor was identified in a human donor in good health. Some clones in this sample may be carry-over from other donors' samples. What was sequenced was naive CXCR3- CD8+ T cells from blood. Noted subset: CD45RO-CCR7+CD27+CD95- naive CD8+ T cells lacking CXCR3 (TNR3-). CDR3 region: CASSLDAETQYF.